Shown below are 23 T cell receptor beta chains from a single sample sequenced in a study of cytomegalovirus exposure and HLA in healthy donors. The PCR was carried out with 60 Vbeta primers and 13 Jbeta primers. Measured with immunoSEQ multiplex PCR; TCRdb has only the in-frame clones, and not every one. The sample consists of around 140,000 clones, about 80% of them appearing once. The sample taken for sequencing was PBMCs. These receptors all stem from a man aged 25 to 45 in good health and CMV-seropositive.

The chain uses TRBV9 and TRBJ2-3; 13 nucleotides line up with TRBD2. Germline V CDR1 and CDR2: SGDLS, YYNGEE. The CDR3 totals 15 residues. The V gene end was trimmed by 6 bases and the J gene end by 3 bases; junction bases not matched to a gene: 4. CDR3 sequence reads: CASTWTSGGTDTQYF. In DNA, the CDR3 is TGTGCCAGCACCTGGACTAGCGGGGGTACAGATACGCAGTATTTT.

The gene calls are TRBV7-3 and TRBJ1-1; 7 bases fit TRBD1. V lost 1 base and J lost 1; bases outside the gene matches: 3. Germline loops: CDR1 SGHTA, CDR2 FQGTGA. The CDR3 covers 15 residues. The CDR3 sequence is CASSLMQGGNTEAFF. The DNA for the CDR3 is TGTGCCAGCAGCTTAATGCAGGGGGGGAACACTGAAGCTTTCTTT.

CDR3 bases: TGTGCCAGCAGCTTGCAAAACCCCGGACTAGCGTACAATGAGCAGTTCTTC. Protein sequence: CASSLQNPGLAYNEQFF. This chain joins TRBV7-6 and TRBJ2-1; 9 bases are shared with TRBD2. The germline CDR1 and CDR2 sequences are SGHVS and FNYEAQ. This CDR3 is built from 17 residues. Trimming took 3 bases from V and 4 from J; bases not matched to a gene: 10.

The rearrangement uses TRBV7-2 and TRBJ2-5; tentatively, D is TRBD1 (5 bases). Germline CDR1 reads SGHTA; CDR2 reads FQGNSA. CDR3 length equals 15 residues. V lost 4 bases to trimming and J lost 5 bases, with 17 bases between them. The CDR3 sequence is CASSSRVQGQETQYF. The DNA of the CDR3 is TGTGCCAGCAGCTCGAGAGTGCAGGGCCAGGAGACCCAGTACTTC.

V usage is TRBV25-1 and J usage is TRBJ2-7; TRBD1 matches 11 bases. V shed 5 bases, J shed 3 bases, and the junction held 9 bases outside the gene matches. This CDR3 region has 16 residues. Germline loops: CDR1 MGHDK, CDR2 SYGVNS. CDR3 region: CASSPFAGTGGYEQYF. The CDR3 DNA follows: TGTGCCAGCAGTCCCTTCGCCGGGACAGGGGGCTACGAGCAGTACTTC.

The chain couples TRBV6-1 to TRBJ2-5; TRBD2 matches at 10 bases. The CDR3 extends over 16 amino acids. Looked up from germline, CDR1 is MNHNS and CDR2 is SASEGT. Losses at the gene ends were 0 bases for V and 5 bases for J; bases not matched to a gene: 6. CDR3 bases: TGTGCCAGCAGTGAAGCCCTAGCGGGGGTTCGGGAGACCCAGTACTTC. Protein product: CASSEALAGVRETQYF.

This chain links TRBV7-6 with TRBJ1-1; TRBD1 matches 12 bases. The V segment lost 2 bases and the J segment 5 bases; nucleotides outside the gene matches: 9. Germline CDR1 SGHVS, CDR2 FNYEAQ. The CDR3 is 17 residues long. The CDR3 is CASSLLGTGGEKTEAFF. CDR3 nucleotides: TGTGCCAGCAGCTTACTGGGGACAGGGGGCGAGAAGACTGAAGCTTTCTTT.

This clone was counted a single time. The CDR3 loop reads CASSEEPTSYEQYF. The CDR3 region has the DNA TGTGCCAGCAGTGAAGAACCAACCTCCTACGAGCAGTACTTC. This chain uses TRBV6-1 with TRBJ2-5; D gene unclear. The J call may be incorrect, as the DNA end agrees better with TRBJ2-7. Germline V gene sequence: CDR1 MNHNS, CDR2 SASEGT. The CDR3 loop spans 14 amino acids.

The chain is built from TRBV28 and TRBJ1-4, with 7 bases lining up with TRBD1. Germline V CDR1 and CDR2: MDHEN, SYDVKM. V lost 5 bases and J lost 3; bases outside the gene matches: 6. The CDR3 covers 15 residues. Here the CDR3 DNA reads TGTGCCAGCAGTACTCCGGGACAGCCTAATGAAAAACTGTTTTTT. Its translation: CASSTPGQPNEKLFF. Filled out from reference TRBV28 and TRBJ1-4, the complete variable domain reads DVKVTQSSRYLVKRTGEKVFLECVQDMDHENMFWYRQDPGLGLRLIYFSYDVKMKEKGDIPEGYSVSREKKERFSLILESASTNQTSMYLCASSTPGQPNEKLFFGSGTQLSVL.

The CDR3 bases are TGTGCCAGCAGCTTAATAGCGGGAGGACGAGAGACCCAGTACTTC. Translating it yields CASSLIAGGRETQYF. The V gene is TRBV7-9, the J gene TRBJ2-5; 10 nucleotides line up with TRBD2. Germline loops: CDR1 SEHNR, CDR2 FQNEAQ (reference sequence). The CDR3 runs 15 residues. The V and J ends lost 2 bases and 4 bases, in that order; junction bases with no gene match: 4.

J is TRBJ2-1 and V is TRBV29-1, with 14 bases matching TRBD2. The CDR3 spans 13 residues. The junction had 7 bases not matched to a gene; V was cut back by 5 bases and J by 13 bases. The germline gives CDR1 SQVTM, CDR2 ANQGSEA. This chain's CDR3 is CSVPPTSGGVQFF. The CDR3, as DNA: TGCAGCGTTCCACCGACTAGCGGGGGGGTCCAGTTCTTC.

The rearrangement uses TRBV5-5 and TRBJ2-7; TRBD1 matches 11 bases. The CDR3 length is 15 residues. Germline trimming cut 5 bases from V and 5 bases from J; bases unmatched to any gene: 9. Germline lookup yields CDR1 SGHKS and CDR2 YYEKEE (reference sequence). The CDR3 DNA follows: TGTGCCAGCAGGGCCTGGACAGGGGGCCGCGACGAGCAGTACTTC. It translates to CASRAWTGGRDEQYF.

This clone was observed once. This rearrangement joins TRBV29-1 to TRBJ1-2, with TRBD1 matching over 12 bases. V lost 4 bases, J lost 4 bases, and 13 bases stayed unmatched. CDR3 length equals 17 residues. The V gene's germline CDR1 is SQVTM and CDR2 ANQGSEA. The CDR3 loop reads CSVGLGTGGGLAYGYTF. The CDR3 coding sequence is TGCAGCGTTGGGTTGGGGACAGGGGGCGGATTGGCCTATGGCTACACCTTC.

This clone was recorded once. The rearrangement uses TRBV2 and TRBJ1-2; D call uncertain. Germline assignment: CDR1 SNHLY and CDR2 FYNNEI. V was clipped by 4 bases and J by 3 bases, with 6 bases between them. The CDR3 consists of 12 residues. CDR3: CASSAGYYGYTF. The CDR3 DNA follows: TGTGCCAGCAGTGCGGGGTACTATGGCTACACCTTC.

The chain recombines TRBV11-2 with TRBJ2-1; 8 bases are a match to TRBD2. This CDR3 spans 14 amino acids. CDR1 is SGHAT, CDR2 FQNNGV, per germline. Germline trimming cut 8 bases from V and 4 bases from J; bases unmatched to any gene: 7. CDR3 sequence: CASRLAGSYNEQFF. In nucleotides, the CDR3 is TGTGCCAGCCGTCTAGCGGGTTCTTACAATGAGCAGTTCTTC.

J is TRBJ2-3 and V is TRBV28; D perhaps matches TRBD2 (5 bases). The CDR3 totals 14 residues. V shed 6 bases and J shed 2 bases, with 12 bases lying between them. Germline V lookup: CDR1 MDHEN, CDR2 SYDVKM. The DNA of the CDR3 is TGTGCCAGCAGCCCGATCGGACTCACAGATACGCAGTATTTT. Translation: CASSPIGLTDTQYF.

The chain uses TRBV5-4 and TRBJ1-1; D gene ambiguous. In germline, CDR1 is SGHNT, CDR2 YYREEE (reference sequence). Trimming pared 4 bases from V and 5 bases from J, leaving 12 bases between. This CDR3 is 13 amino acids long. This CDR3 is CASSESYGTEAFF. CDR3 sequence (DNA): TGTGCCAGCAGCGAATCCTACGGGACTGAAGCTTTCTTT.

The rearrangement uses TRBV9 and TRBJ2-5, with TRBD2 identical over 10 bases. Germline V gene lookup returns CDR1 SGDLS and CDR2 YYNGEE. The CDR3 loop spans 15 amino acids. J lost 2 bases, V lost 2 bases, and 3 bases had no gene match. The DNA for the CDR3 is TGTGCCAGCAGCGTTAGCGGGGGGTTACAAGAGACCCAGTACTTC. Encoded protein: CASSVSGGLQETQYF. The complete variable domain, with remaining parts taken from reference TRBV9 and TRBJ2-5, reads DSGVTQTPKHLITATGQRVTLRCSPRSGDLSVYWYQQSLDQGLQFLIQYYNGEERAKGNILERFSAQQFPDLHSELNLSSLELGDSALYFCASSVSGGLQETQYFGPGTRLLVL.

The count of this clone is one. This sequence joins TRBV28 and TRBJ2-7, with D perhaps matching TRBD1 (6 bases). This CDR3 has 17 amino acids. Trimming shortened V by 5 bases and J by 0 bases, and 20 bases separated the two germline ends. CDR1 is MDHEN and CDR2 is SYDVKM in the germline V gene. The CDR3 is CASSPNTGTPTSYEQYF. DNA of the CDR3: TGTGCCAGCAGTCCAAACACCGGGACACCCACCTCCTACGAGCAGTACTTC.

The count of this clone is one. The chain carries TRBV5-1 and TRBJ2-5, with a tentative D call TRBD2 (5 bases). V lost 4 bases, J lost 7 bases, and 17 bases lay in between. The CDR3 totals 14 residues. Looked up from germline, CDR1 is SGHRS and CDR2 is YFSETQ. The CDR3, as DNA: TGCGCCAGCAGCCCCGACACTGAGGGTGGGACCCAGTACTTC. Translation gives CASSPDTEGGTQYF.

The rearrangement links TRBV6-5 to TRBJ2-7, with TRBD1 matching 9 bases. The CDR3 extends over 15 amino acids. The germline V gene has CDR1 MNHEY and CDR2 SVGAGI. V was clipped by 6 bases and J by 3 bases; unmatched bases: 9. For the CDR3, the DNA is TGTGCCAGCAGACCGCCCGGGACAGGGCGCTACGAGCAGTACTTC. This codes for CASRPPGTGRYEQYF.

The J gene is TRBJ1-5, the V gene TRBV28, with D maybe TRBD1 (6 bases). CDR1 and CDR2 (germline): MDHEN, SYDVKM. Deletions cut 4 bases from V and 0 bases from J, with 13 bases between. The CDR3 has 16 residues. CDR3 sequence (DNA): TGTGCCAGCAGTTCTGAGGGGGACCTTAGCAATCAGCCCCAGCATTTT. Translated, it gives CASSSEGDLSNQPQHF.

This clone was seen a handful of times. This sample also contains other DNA sequences that code for the same CDR3. The V gene is TRBV5-1, the J gene TRBJ1-1, with a weak D call TRBD1 (6 bases). Germline lookup yields CDR1 SGHRS and CDR2 YFSETQ. V dropped 0 bases and J dropped 3 bases, with 6 bases sitting between them. CDR3 length: 13 residues. As DNA, the CDR3 is TGCGCCAGCAGCTTGGCAGGGGACACTGAAGCTTTCTTT. It yields the protein CASSLAGDTEAFF. Filled out from reference TRBV5-1 and TRBJ1-1, the complete variable domain reads KAGVTQTPRYLIKTRGQQVTLSCSPISGHRSVSWYQQTPGQGLQFLFEYFSETQRNKGNFPGRFSGRQFSNSRSEMNVSTLELGDSALYLCASSLAGDTEAFFGQGTRLTVV.